The 3 T cell receptor beta chains in this list originate from one sample, sequenced in a study of T-cell reconstitution after alpha-beta-depleted transplantation in children. TCRbeta library construction was performed incorporating unique molecular identifiers. TCRdb redid the calling of the PCR reads with MiXCR, one entry per CDR3 protein. The sample lists roughly 200,000 distinct CDR3 sequences; over 5.5% were seen once. Sequencing was performed on PBMCs from the stem cell graft donor, taken from the stem cell graft. Receptors originate from a human donor who donated a stem cell graft to a child with Wiskott-Aldrich syndrome.

This clonotype was counted at least ten times. The V and J genes are TRBV20-1 and TRBJ2-1, with TRBD2 as a possible D gene (5 bases). V lost 2 bases, J lost 8 bases, and 16 bases lay in between. Germline V CDR1 and CDR2: DFQATT, SNEGSKA (reference sequence). This CDR3 comprises 14 residues. CDR3 region: CSARSQRVLDEQFF. For the CDR3, the DNA is TGCAGTGCTAGATCCCAGAGGGTCCTGGATGAGCAGTTCTTC.

There are a few counts of this clonotype. V gene TRBV4-2 combines with J gene TRBJ2-5; TRBD2 aligns across 8 bases. Unmatched junction bases numbered 6, after V lost 0 bases and J lost 3 bases. Germline CDR1 LGHNA, CDR2 YNFKEQ. This CDR3 has 16 amino acids. The CDR3 region has the DNA TGTGCCAGCAGCCAAGAGGGACTAGGGGAAAAAGAGACCCAGTACTTC. Protein sequence: CASSQEGLGEKETQYF.

In regard to this clonotype: A read error may be the cause here, since a much bigger clone is one base away. The gene calls are TRBV29-1 and TRBJ2-1; 7 bases align to TRBD1. The CDR3 spans 14 residues. The germline V gene has CDR1 SQVTM and CDR2 ANQGSEA. This chain's CDR3 is CSVETGDRYNDQFF. The CDR3 nucleotides are TGCAGCGTTGAAACAGGGGATCGGTACAATGATCAGTTCTTC.